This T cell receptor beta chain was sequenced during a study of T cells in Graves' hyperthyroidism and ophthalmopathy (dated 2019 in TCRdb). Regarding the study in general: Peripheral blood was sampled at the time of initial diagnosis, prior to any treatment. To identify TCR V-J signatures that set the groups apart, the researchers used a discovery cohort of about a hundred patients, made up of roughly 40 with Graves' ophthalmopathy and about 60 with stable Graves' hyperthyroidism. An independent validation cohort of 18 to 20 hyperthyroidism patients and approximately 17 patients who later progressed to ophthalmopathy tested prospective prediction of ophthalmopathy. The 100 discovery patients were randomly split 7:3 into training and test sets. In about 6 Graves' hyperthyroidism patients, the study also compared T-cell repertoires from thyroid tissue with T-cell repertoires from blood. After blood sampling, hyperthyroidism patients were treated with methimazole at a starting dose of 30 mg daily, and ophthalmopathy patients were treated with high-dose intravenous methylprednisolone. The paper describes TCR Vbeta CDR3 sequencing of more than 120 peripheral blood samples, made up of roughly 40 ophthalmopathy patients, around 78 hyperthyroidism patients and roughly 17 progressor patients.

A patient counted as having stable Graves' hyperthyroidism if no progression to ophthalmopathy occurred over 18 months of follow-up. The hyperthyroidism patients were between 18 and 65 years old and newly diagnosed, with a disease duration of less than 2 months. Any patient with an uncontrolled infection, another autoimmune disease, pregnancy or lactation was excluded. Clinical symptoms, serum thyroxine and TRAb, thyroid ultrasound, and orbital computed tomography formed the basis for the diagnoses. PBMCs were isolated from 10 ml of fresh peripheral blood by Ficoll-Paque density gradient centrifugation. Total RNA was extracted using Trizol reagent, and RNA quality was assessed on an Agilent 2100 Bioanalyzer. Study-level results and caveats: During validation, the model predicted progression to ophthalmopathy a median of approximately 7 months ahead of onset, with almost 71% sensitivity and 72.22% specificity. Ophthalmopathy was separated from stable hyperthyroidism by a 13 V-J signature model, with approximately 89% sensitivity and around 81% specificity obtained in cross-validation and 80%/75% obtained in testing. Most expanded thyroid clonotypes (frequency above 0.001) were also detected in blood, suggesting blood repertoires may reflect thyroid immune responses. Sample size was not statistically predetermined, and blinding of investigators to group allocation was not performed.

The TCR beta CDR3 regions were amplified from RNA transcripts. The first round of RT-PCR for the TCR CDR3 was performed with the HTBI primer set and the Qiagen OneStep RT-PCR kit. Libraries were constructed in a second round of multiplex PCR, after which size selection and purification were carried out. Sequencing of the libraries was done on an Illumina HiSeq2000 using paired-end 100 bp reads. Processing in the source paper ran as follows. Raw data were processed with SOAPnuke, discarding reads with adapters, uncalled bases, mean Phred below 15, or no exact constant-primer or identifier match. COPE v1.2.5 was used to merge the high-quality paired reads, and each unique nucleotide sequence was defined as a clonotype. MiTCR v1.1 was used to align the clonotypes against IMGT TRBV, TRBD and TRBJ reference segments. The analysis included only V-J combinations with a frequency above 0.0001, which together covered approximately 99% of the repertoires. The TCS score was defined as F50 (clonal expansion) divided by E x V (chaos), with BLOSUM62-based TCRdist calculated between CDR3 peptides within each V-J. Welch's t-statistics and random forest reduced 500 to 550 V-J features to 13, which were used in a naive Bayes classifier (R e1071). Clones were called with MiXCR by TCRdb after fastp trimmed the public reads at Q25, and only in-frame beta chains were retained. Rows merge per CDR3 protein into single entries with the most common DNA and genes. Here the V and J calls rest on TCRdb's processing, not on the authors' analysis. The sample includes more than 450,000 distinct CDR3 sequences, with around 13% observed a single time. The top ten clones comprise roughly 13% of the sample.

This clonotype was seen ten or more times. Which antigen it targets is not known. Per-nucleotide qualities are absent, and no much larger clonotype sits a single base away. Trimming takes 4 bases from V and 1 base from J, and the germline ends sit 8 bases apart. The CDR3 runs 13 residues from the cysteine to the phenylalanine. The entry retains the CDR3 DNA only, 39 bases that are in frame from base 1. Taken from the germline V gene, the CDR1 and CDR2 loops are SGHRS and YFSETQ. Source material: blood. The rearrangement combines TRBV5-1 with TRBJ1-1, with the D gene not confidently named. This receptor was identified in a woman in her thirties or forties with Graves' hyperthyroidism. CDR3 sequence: CASSTGRNTEAFF. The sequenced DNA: TGCGCCAGCAGCACCGGACGGAACACTGAAGCTTTCTTT.